Listed here are 18 T cell receptor beta chains from one sample, sequenced in a study of blood T cell repertoires in COVID-19. Sequencing used immunoSEQ multiplex PCR; TCRdb keeps in-frame clones, though not all of them. In the table there are 200,000 to 250,000 clones, about 83% of which are singletons. Material for sequencing was peripheral blood. These receptors all stem from a woman between 25 and 40 years old with COVID-19, enrolled during active disease.

The CDR3 here is CASTLGQGTEAFF. CDR3 bases: TGCGCCAGCACTCTGGGACAGGGCACTGAAGCTTTCTTT. This chain links TRBV5-1 with TRBJ1-1, with TRBD1 matching 9 bases. Germline trimming cut 6 bases from V and 4 bases from J; bases unmatched to any gene: 4. CDR1 and CDR2 from the germline V gene are SGHRS and YFSETQ. CDR3 length: 13 amino acids.

The chain recombines TRBV6-2 or TRBV6-3 with TRBJ2-3, with D possibly TRBD1 on 6 matching bases. CDR1 is MNHEY, CDR2 SVGEGT, per germline. V shed 6 bases and J shed 7 bases, with 14 bases lying between them. CDR3 size: 13 residues. The CDR3 DNA reads as TGTGCCAGCAGCACTTACAGGGAATATACGCAGTATTTT. It translates to CASSTYREYTQYF.

This clone was seen repeatedly, ten times or more. Here the CDR3 reads CASSSWGDYGYTF. The CDR3 coding sequence is TGTGCCAGCAGCTCATGGGGCGACTATGGCTACACCTTC. The chain is built from TRBV7-9 and TRBJ1-2; possible D gene TRBD1, 5 bases. V lost 4 bases to trimming and J lost 3 bases, with 9 bases between them. The germline gives CDR1 SEHNR, CDR2 FQNEAQ (reference sequence). The CDR3 totals 13 residues.

This chain connects TRBV4-1 to TRBJ1-1; TRBD1 might be the D (6 bases). The CDR3 spans 15 residues. Germline assignment: CDR1 MGHRA and CDR2 YSYEKL. The V and J ends lost 0 bases and 10 bases respectively, with 18 bases between them. In DNA form, the CDR3 reads TGCGCCAGCAGCCAAGAGGGACACGGATTGGATCGAGCTTTCTTT. It specifies CASSQEGHGLDRAFF.

V is TRBV4-3 and J is TRBJ1-6; D might be TRBD1 (5 bases). The V end was cut by 0 bases, the J end by 5 bases, with 11 bases between. Germline assignment: CDR1 LGHNA and CDR2 YSLEER. The CDR3 has 16 amino acids. CDR3 protein: CASSQDTGLDNSPLHF. The DNA for the CDR3 is TGCGCCAGCAGCCAAGATACAGGACTAGATAATTCACCCCTCCACTTT.

The rearrangement uses TRBV28 and TRBJ2-1; TRBD2 matches at 10 bases. After removal of 6 bases from V and 1 base from J, the junction contained 6 bases not matched to a gene. The germline CDR1 and CDR2 sequences are MDHEN and SYDVKM. The CDR3 length is 16 residues. The CDR3 region is CASRSRAGGSYNEQFF. In nucleotides, the CDR3 is TGTGCCAGCAGATCCCGAGCGGGGGGGTCCTACAATGAGCAGTTCTTC.

This chain uses TRBV19 with TRBJ1-1, with D possibly matching TRBD1 (6 bases). V lost 8 bases and J lost 6, with 16 bases in between. The CDR3 runs to 13 residues. The V gene's germline CDR1 is LNHDA and CDR2 SQIVND (reference sequence). CDR3 coding DNA: TGTGCCAGTGCAAACAGGGAGAGGGCTGAAGCTTTCTTT. It translates to CASANRERAEAFF.

This clone was counted a few times. The chain couples TRBV6-2 or TRBV6-3 to TRBJ1-2; D gene uncertain. Deletions cut 4 bases from V and 8 bases from J, with 11 bases between. There are 12 residues in the CDR3. CDR1 is MNHEY and CDR2 is SVGEGT in the germline V gene. The CDR3 nucleotides are TGTGCCAGCAGTTTCAGCACCGGGGGCTACACCTTC. This encodes CASSFSTGGYTF.

The V gene is TRBV5-1, the J gene TRBJ2-2, with TRBD2 identical over 7 bases. CDR3 length equals 18 residues. Germline assignment: CDR1 SGHRS and CDR2 YFSETQ. After removal of 4 bases from V and 5 bases from J, the junction contained 17 bases not matched to a gene. CDR3 bases: TGCGCCAGCAGCCCCGGGGGACTACTAAGCCGGGGGACCGGGGAGCTGTTTTTT. This gives the protein CASSPGGLLSRGTGELFF.

The genes are TRBV18 and TRBJ1-1; no clear D. Germline CDR1 reads KGHSH; CDR2 reads LQKENI. This CDR3 contains 15 residues. With 4 bases removed from V and 3 bases from J, the gap between germline ends came to 15 bases. CDR3 in DNA: TGTGCCAGCTCACGAAACGACGAGGGCGACACTGAAGCTTTCTTT. It translates to CASSRNDEGDTEAFF.

The V gene is TRBV30, the J gene TRBJ2-2; 12 positions agree with TRBD2. This CDR3 has 15 amino acids. CDR1 is GTSNPN, CDR2 SVGIG, per germline (reference sequence). J gave up 4 bases and V 2 bases, and 2 bases lay outside the gene matches. CDR3: CAWSWGLAGTGELFF. The DNA of the CDR3 is TGTGCCTGGAGTTGGGGACTAGCGGGCACCGGGGAGCTGTTTTTT.

The chain employs TRBV7-2 and TRBJ2-6; TRBD1 matches at 7 bases. Looked up from germline, CDR1 is SGHTA and CDR2 is FQGNSA. The CDR3 contains 19 residues. Trimming at V came to 3 bases and at J to 0 bases, leaving 11 bases not matched to a gene. The CDR3 DNA is TGTGCCAGCAGCTTCCTCCCCCGGGACAGTAACTCTGGGGCCAACGTCCTGACTTTC. Translation gives CASSFLPRDSNSGANVLTF.

V is TRBV7-9 and J is TRBJ2-5; the match to TRBD2 covers 10 bases. With 3 bases clipped from V and 5 bases from J, the junction kept 6 bases outside the gene matches. CDR1 is SEHNR, CDR2 FQNEAQ, per germline (reference sequence). The CDR3 runs 15 residues. For the CDR3, the DNA is TGTGCCAGCAGCTTTGCTAGCGGGAGTATGGAGACCCAGTACTTC. Protein product: CASSFASGSMETQYF.

This chain joins TRBV5-1 and TRBJ1-1, with D possibly TRBD1 on 6 matching bases. This CDR3 comprises 14 residues. Deletions cut 4 bases from V and 5 bases from J, with 15 bases between. Germline CDR1 reads SGHRS; CDR2 reads YFSETQ. The CDR3: CASSTGGGWTEAFF. The CDR3 region has the DNA TGCGCCAGCAGCACTGGGGGCGGCTGGACTGAAGCTTTCTTT.

The rearrangement joins TRBV28 to TRBJ1-1; TRBD1 is a possible D gene (6 bases). CDR1 is MDHEN and CDR2 is SYDVKM in the germline V gene. The germline V and J ends were trimmed by 6 bases and 6 bases, with 20 bases remaining between them. The CDR3 contains 15 residues. The CDR3 DNA follows: TGTGCCAGCAGAGACAGGACAGCTGGAAGTTCTGAAGCTTTCTTT. Its translation is CASRDRTAGSSEAFF.

In DNA, the CDR3 is TGTGCCAGCAGCGTAGTTCCAAGCACAGATACGCAGTATTTT. This sequence encodes CASSVVPSTDTQYF. The chain joins TRBV9 to TRBJ2-3; D is undetermined. Trimming pared 0 bases from V and 0 bases from J, leaving 5 bases between. CDR3 size: 14 residues. Germline V gene sequence: CDR1 SGDLS, CDR2 YYNGEE.

The V gene is TRBV11-3, the J gene TRBJ2-7, with TRBD2 matching 10 bases. Germline trimming cut 0 bases from V and 2 bases from J; bases unmatched to any gene: 4. Germline CDR1 and CDR2: SGHNT and YENEEA. The CDR3 sequence is 16 residues long. CDR3 loop: CASSLELAGGPYEQYF. CDR3 in DNA: TGTGCCAGCAGCTTAGAATTAGCGGGAGGCCCCTACGAGCAGTACTTC.

This clone was recorded many times. The chain employs TRBV7-9 and TRBJ2-3, with TRBD1 matching 8 bases. The V segment lost 5 bases and the J segment 1 base; nucleotides outside the gene matches: 11. The CDR3 sequence is 17 residues long. CDR1 and CDR2 (germline): SEHNR, FQNEAQ (reference sequence). The CDR3 DNA is TGTGCCAGCAGCGGCCTCGAATCGACAGGGGGCACAGATACGCAGTATTTT. Its protein product is CASSGLESTGGTDTQYF.